Listed below are T cell receptor beta chains from one sample, sequenced in a study of blood T cell repertoires in COVID-19. Assay: immunoSEQ multiplex PCR; the TCRdb copy retains only in-frame clones and omits some. Counted here are roughly 72,000 clones, 90% occurring once; the ten biggest clones make up 2% to 3%. Sequenced sample: peripheral blood. These receptors originate from a human donor in a cohort sampled during active COVID-19. CDR3s include the opening cysteine and the closing phenylalanine or tryptophan. The order of the fields is J gene, D gene, clone size, V gene, CDR3 DNA, CDR3 protein. D genes are given only for firm matches. The size entry is marked missing in some rows and otherwise reads once, few, many or a size class.

TRBJ1-3 | NA | NA | TRBV19 | TGTGCCAGTAGTATTTCGGGGTCAAGCTCTGGAAACACCATATATTTT | CASSISGSSSGNTIYF
TRBJ2-2 | NA | NA | TRBV7-8 | TGTGCCAGCAGCCGAGCCCGTAGCGGTTACACCGGGGAGCTGTTTTTT | CASSRARSGYTGELFF
TRBJ1-6 | TRBD1 | NA | TRBV4-2 | TGTGCCAGCAGCCTAGGACCCGGGACAGGGTATAATTCACCCCTCCACTTT | CASSLGPGTGYNSPLHF
TRBJ2-7 | NA | NA | TRBV3-1/TRBV3-2 | TGTGCCAGCAGCCCCAGGATCACTCTTGACTACGAGCAGTACTTC | CASSPRITLDYEQYF
TRBJ2-5 | TRBD2 | once | TRBV7-2 | TGTGCCAGCAGCTTAGGCGGGGGAGCCGAGAGGTACTTC | CASSLGGGAERYF
TRBJ2-5 | TRBD1 | NA | TRBV7-9 | TGTGCCAGCAGCTTAACAGGGGACCAAGAGACCCAGTACTTC | CASSLTGDQETQYF
TRBJ2-7 | NA | NA | TRBV6-5 | TGTGCCAGCAGTTACTCAGTCGGGAGATCCTACGAGCAGTACTTC | CASSYSVGRSYEQYF
TRBJ1-4 | TRBD1 | once | TRBV5-4 | TGTGCCAGCAGCTTGATTCCTGGGACAGAAAATGAAAAACTGTTTTTT | CASSLIPGTENEKLFF
TRBJ1-6 | TRBD1 | few | TRBV7-2 | TGTGCCAGCAGCTTTCGACAGGGTGGGGATTCACCCCTCCACTTT | CASSFRQGGDSPLHF
TRBJ2-7 | NA | NA | TRBV9 | TGTGCCAGCAGCGTAGGTATACTACGTGAGCAGTACTTC | CASSVGILREQYF
TRBJ1-3 | NA | NA | TRBV28 | TGTGCCAGCAGTTTGCGGGGAAACACCATATATTTT | CASSLRGNTIYF
TRBJ2-7 | NA | NA | TRBV27 | TGTGCCAGCAGACTACAGGGATTGTCCTACGAGCAGTACTTC | CASRLQGLSYEQYF
TRBJ2-5 | TRBD1 | NA | TRBV27 | TGTGCCAGCAGTAGGACAGGGGCGACAGTAGAGACCCAGTACTTC | CASSRTGATVETQYF
TRBJ2-3 | TRBD2 | NA | TRBV4-2 | TGTGCCAGCAGCCACGGCGGGGGGTCTAGGACAGATACGCAGTATTTT | CASSHGGGSRTDTQYF
TRBJ2-3 | NA | NA | TRBV28 | TGTGCCAGCAGTCCGGAGCGGGCCAAGACGGATACGCAGTATTTT | CASSPERAKTDTQYF
TRBJ2-3 | TRBD2 | NA | TRBV15 | TGTGCCACCAGTGCCAGCGGGGCAGATACGCAGTATTTT | CATSASGADTQYF
TRBJ2-2 | TRBD1 | once | TRBV27 | TGTGCCAGCAGTCCCAGGACAGGGGTAACCGGGGAGCTGTTTTTT | CASSPRTGVTGELFF
TRBJ2-1 | TRBD2 | NA | TRBV6-1 | TGTGCCAGCAGTGAAGCAGGGGCGGGAGACACTGAGCAGTTCTTC | CASSEAGAGDTEQFF
TRBJ1-4 | TRBD1 | NA | TRBV4-1 | TGCGCCAGCAGCCATAACACAGGGGGACCGGCTAATGAAAAACTGTTTTTT | CASSHNTGGPANEKLFF
TRBJ2-1 | TRBD2 | NA | TRBV19 | TGTGCCAGTAGTATGTTGACTAGCGGGAGCTACAGGAATGAGCAGTTCTTC | CASSMLTSGSYRNEQFF
TRBJ1-3 | TRBD1 | NA | TRBV4-1 | TGCGCCAGCAGCTTACGAAGCACAGGGGTCGGAAACACCATATATTTT | CASSLRSTGVGNTIYF
TRBJ2-3 | TRBD2 | NA | TRBV6-2/TRBV6-3 | TGTGCCAGCAGTTACGGGCGGGAGGGCACAGATACGCAGTATTTT | CASSYGREGTDTQYF
TRBJ1-2 | NA | NA | TRBV12-3/TRBV12-4 | TGTGCCAGCAGCCAACTCCTAAACTATGGCTACACCTTC | CASSQLLNYGYTF
TRBJ1-2 | NA | NA | TRBV28 | TGTGCCAGCGGGCAAGGAGGTGGCTACACCTTC | CASGQGGGYTF
TRBJ1-1 | NA | NA | TRBV5-1 | TGCGCCAGCAGCCCCGGACAGCCGGGGACCGAAGCTTTCTTT | CASSPGQPGTEAFF
TRBJ1-3 | NA | NA | TRBV6-6 | TGTGCCAGCAGTTACTCGTTAGCCTCCTCTGGAAACACCATATATTTT | CASSYSLASSGNTIYF
TRBJ2-7 | NA | NA | TRBV18 | TGTGCCAGCTCACCACCGTTCGTTCAGGGCACCTACGAGCAGTACTTC | CASSPPFVQGTYEQYF
TRBJ2-7 | TRBD2 | NA | TRBV10-3 | TGTGCCATCAGTGAGTCCGGGACTACCTCCTACGAGCAGTACTTC | CAISESGTTSYEQYF
TRBJ2-1 | TRBD2 | NA | TRBV19 | TGTGCCAGTAGTTGGACTAGCGGGCTCTACAATGAGCAGTTCTTC | CASSWTSGLYNEQFF
TRBJ2-7 | TRBD2 | NA | TRBV2 | TGTGCCAGCAGTGGTGATCTAGCGGGGGGGCCTTTGGACTTC | CASSGDLAGGPLDF
TRBJ2-7 | TRBD2 | few | TRBV5-4 | TGTGCCAGCAGCTTGGCCGGAGCGGGAGGGCAATACGAGCAGTACTTC | CASSLAGAGGQYEQYF
TRBJ2-3 | TRBD1 | NA | TRBV27 | TGTGCCAGCAGTTCCGAGGCTTGGGGACAGAGTACTAGCACAGATACGCAGTATTTT | CASSSEAWGQSTSTDTQYF
TRBJ1-3 | TRBD1 | NA | TRBV7-9 | TGTGCCAGCAGCCCGCCTGACAGGGCTGGAAACACCATATATTTT | CASSPPDRAGNTIYF
TRBJ1-6 | NA | NA | TRBV28 | TGTGCCAGCACGTGGAGGGTCGGCTCACCCCTCCACTTT | CASTWRVGSPLHF
TRBJ1-5 | NA | NA | TRBV19 | TGTGCCAGTAGTGTGATCATGACGGGTCGACAGCCCCAGCATTTT | CASSVIMTGRQPQHF
TRBJ2-5 | TRBD2 | NA | TRBV11-2 | TGTGCCAGCAGCAGGGGACTACTCCAAGAGACCCAGTACTTC | CASSRGLLQETQYF
TRBJ2-3 | TRBD1 | NA | TRBV7-2 | TGTGCCAGCAGCCCCCGGGACAGCACCACAGATACGCAGTATTTT | CASSPRDSTTDTQYF
TRBJ1-6 | NA | NA | TRBV9 | TGTGCCAGCAGCGCCCAGACTTATAATTCACCCCTCCACTTT | CASSAQTYNSPLHF
TRBJ1-1 | NA | NA | TRBV6-6 | TGTGCCAGCAGTCACGACAGGCTTCAGACTGAAGCTTTCTTT | CASSHDRLQTEAFF
TRBJ2-1 | NA | few | TRBV28 | TGTGCCAGCAGGTTAGGCGGGTACTACAATGAGCAGTTCTTC | CASRLGGYYNEQFF
TRBJ2-2 | TRBD2 | NA | TRBV28 | TGTGCCAGCAGTTTTGGACTAGCGGGGACCGGGGAGCTGTTTTTT | CASSFGLAGTGELFF
TRBJ1-2 | NA | few | TRBV7-9 | TGTGCCAGCTCTCGGTCGGGAGGGGCCAGTGGCTACACCTTC | CASSRSGGASGYTF
TRBJ1-6 | TRBD1 | NA | TRBV9 | TGTGCCAGCAGCGCCCAAGGGACAGGGTCTTCACCCCTCCACTTT | CASSAQGTGSSPLHF
TRBJ2-7 | TRBD1 | NA | TRBV18 | TGTGCCAGCTCACTGAGACAGGGGGGGTACGAGCAGTACTTC | CASSLRQGGYEQYF
TRBJ2-2 | TRBD2 | NA | TRBV29-1 | TGCAGCGGGTGGCGGGAGGTGGCCGGGGAGCTGTTTTTT | CSGWREVAGELFF
TRBJ2-1 | NA | NA | TRBV4-3 | TGCGCCAGCAGCCAAGAGCCAACTAGCAATGAGCAGTTCTTC | CASSQEPTSNEQFF
TRBJ1-6 | NA | NA | TRBV6-2/TRBV6-3 | TGTGCCAGCAGTTACGGACGGGGGAGCTCACCCCTCCACTTT | CASSYGRGSSPLHF
TRBJ2-7 | NA | NA | TRBV27 | TGTGCCAGCATTCACGCGCGCGAGCAGTACTTC | CASIHAREQYF